A selection of T cell receptor beta chains follows, all from one sample in a study of T-cell reconstitution after alpha-beta-depleted transplantation in children. MiXCR was run by TCRdb on the PCR reads, yielding one entry per CDR3 protein. Of 330,000 or so distinct CDR3 sequences in the sample, 10% are singletons; the top ten hold approximately 2.3%. Sequenced here: PBMCs from the stem cell graft donor, sampled from the stem cell graft. Every receptor here comes from a human donor who donated a stem cell graft to a child with acute lymphoblastic leukemia. CDR3s include the opening cysteine and the closing phenylalanine or tryptophan. D genes are given only for firm matches. Part of the rows lack a size; the others show once, few, many or a class for expanded clones.

d_call	v_call	j_call	clone_size	cdr3_aa	cdr3_nt
.	TRBV21-1	TRBJ1-5	.	CASSKKSRGRGNQPQHF	TGTGCCAGCAGCAAAAAGTCGAGGGGCAGGGGCAATCAGCCCCAGCATTTT
.	TRBV20-1	TRBJ1-1	many	CSAKPGPSTEAFF	TGCAGTGCTAAACCGGGACCGAGCACTGAAGCTTTCTTT
.	TRBV5-1	TRBJ1-1	many	CASSLAWQVPLMNTEAFF	TGCGCCAGCAGCTTGGCCTGGCAGGTCCCCTTAATGAACACTGAAGCTTTCTTT
.	TRBV7-8	TRBJ2-2	.	CASSLVRTNTGELFF	TGTGCCAGCAGCTTAGTACGGACGAACACCGGGGAGCTGTTTTTT
TRBD2	TRBV20-1	TRBJ2-2	.	CSARGGGNTGELFF	TGCAGTGCTAGAGGCGGGGGGAACACCGGGGAGCTGTTTTTT
TRBD1	TRBV5-1	TRBJ2-7	few	CASSRDRGGDSEYF	TGCGCCAGCAGCCGGGACAGGGGGGGGGACAGCGAGTACTTC
.	TRBV29-1	TRBJ2-2	many	CSVATGLAGELFF	TGCAGCGTTGCAACAGGGCTCGCCGGGGAGCTGTTTTTT
.	TRBV12-3/TRBV12-4	TRBJ1-2	.	CASSFLSPATNYGYTF	TGTGCCAGCAGTTTTTTGTCTCCAGCTACCAACTATGGCTACACCTTC
TRBD1	TRBV20-1	TRBJ1-2	.	CSASLDRDAVKGYTF	TGCAGTGCTAGTTTGGACAGGGATGCGGTGAAAGGCTACACCTTC
TRBD2	TRBV7-2	TRBJ2-5	many	CASSLPSGTRQETQYF	TGTGCCAGCAGCCTACCCTCCGGGACTAGGCAAGAGACCCAGTACTTC
TRBD1	TRBV2	TRBJ1-4	many	CASTPGDSTNEKLFF	TGTGCCAGCACTCCGGGGGACAGTACTAATGAAAAACTGTTTTTT